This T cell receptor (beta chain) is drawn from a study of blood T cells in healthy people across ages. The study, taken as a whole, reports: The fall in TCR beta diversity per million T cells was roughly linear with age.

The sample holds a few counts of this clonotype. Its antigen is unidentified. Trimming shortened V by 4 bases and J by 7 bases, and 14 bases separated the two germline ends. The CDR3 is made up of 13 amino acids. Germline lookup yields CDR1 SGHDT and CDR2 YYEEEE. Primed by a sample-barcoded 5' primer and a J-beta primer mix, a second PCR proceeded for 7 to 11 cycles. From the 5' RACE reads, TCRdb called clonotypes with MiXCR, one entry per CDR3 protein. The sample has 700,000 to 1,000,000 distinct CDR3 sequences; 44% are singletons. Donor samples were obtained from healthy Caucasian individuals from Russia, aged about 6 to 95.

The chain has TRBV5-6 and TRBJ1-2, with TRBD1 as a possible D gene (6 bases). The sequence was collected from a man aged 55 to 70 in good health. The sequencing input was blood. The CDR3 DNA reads TGTGCCAGCAGCGGAAGGGTAGGGGGTGGCTACACCTTC. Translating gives CASSGRVGGGYTF.